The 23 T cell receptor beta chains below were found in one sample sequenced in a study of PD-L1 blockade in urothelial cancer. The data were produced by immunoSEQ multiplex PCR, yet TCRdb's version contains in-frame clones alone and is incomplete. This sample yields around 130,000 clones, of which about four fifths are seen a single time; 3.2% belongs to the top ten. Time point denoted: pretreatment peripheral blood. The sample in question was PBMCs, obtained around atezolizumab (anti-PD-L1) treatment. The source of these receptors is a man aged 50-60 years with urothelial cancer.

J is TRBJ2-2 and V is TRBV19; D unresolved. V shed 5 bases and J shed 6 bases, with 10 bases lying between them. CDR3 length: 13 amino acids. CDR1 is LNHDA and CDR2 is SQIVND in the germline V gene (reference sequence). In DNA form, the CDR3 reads TGTGCCAGTAGTTTCCGTGTCGCCGGGGAGCTGTTTTTT. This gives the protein CASSFRVAGELFF.

The CDR3: CASSRQRSTNEKLFF. In DNA, the CDR3 is TGCGCCAGCAGCCGACAAAGGTCGACTAATGAAAAACTGTTTTTT. The chain combines TRBV4-1 with TRBJ1-4; D is unresolved. Trimming stripped 4 bases from V and 2 bases from J, with 11 bases between. The length of the CDR3 is 15 residues. Per germline, CDR1 MGHRA and CDR2 YSYEKL.

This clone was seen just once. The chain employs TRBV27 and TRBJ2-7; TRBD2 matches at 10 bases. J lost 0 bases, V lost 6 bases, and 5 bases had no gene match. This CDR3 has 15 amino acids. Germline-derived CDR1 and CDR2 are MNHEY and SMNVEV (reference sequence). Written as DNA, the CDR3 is TGTGCCAGCAGAACTTCTAGCGGGAGCTCCTACGAGCAGTACTTC. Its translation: CASRTSSGSSYEQYF.

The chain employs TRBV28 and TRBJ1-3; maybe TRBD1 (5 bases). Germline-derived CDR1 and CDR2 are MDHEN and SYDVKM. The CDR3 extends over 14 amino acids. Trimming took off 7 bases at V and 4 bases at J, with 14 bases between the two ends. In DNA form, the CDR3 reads TGTGCCAGCACACGCGGGGCGTTGGGAAACACCATATATTTT. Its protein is CASTRGALGNTIYF.

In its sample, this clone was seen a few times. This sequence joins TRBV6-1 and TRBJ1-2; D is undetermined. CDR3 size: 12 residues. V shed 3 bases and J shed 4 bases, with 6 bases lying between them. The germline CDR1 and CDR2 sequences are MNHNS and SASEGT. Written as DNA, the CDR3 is TGTGCCAGCAGTGACACCGGCTATGGCTACACCTTC. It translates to CASSDTGYGYTF.

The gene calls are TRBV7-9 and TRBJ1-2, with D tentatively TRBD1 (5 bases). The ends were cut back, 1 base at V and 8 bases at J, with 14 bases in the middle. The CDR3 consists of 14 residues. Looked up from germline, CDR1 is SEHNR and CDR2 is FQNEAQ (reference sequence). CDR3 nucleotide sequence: TGTGCCAGCAGCTTAGACAGGAATTTCCAAGGCTACACCTTC. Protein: CASSLDRNFQGYTF.

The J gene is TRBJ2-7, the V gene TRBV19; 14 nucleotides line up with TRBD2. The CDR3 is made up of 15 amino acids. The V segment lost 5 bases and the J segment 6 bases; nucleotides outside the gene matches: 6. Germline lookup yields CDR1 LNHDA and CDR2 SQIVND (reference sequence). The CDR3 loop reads CASSRPGLAGAEQYF. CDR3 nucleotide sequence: TGTGCCAGTAGTCGACCGGGACTAGCGGGAGCCGAGCAGTACTTC.

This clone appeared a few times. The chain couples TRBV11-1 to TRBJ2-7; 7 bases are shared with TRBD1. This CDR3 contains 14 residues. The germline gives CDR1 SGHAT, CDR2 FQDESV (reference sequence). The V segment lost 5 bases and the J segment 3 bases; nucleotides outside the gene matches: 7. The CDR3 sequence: CASSPRTGIYEQYF. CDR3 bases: TGTGCCAGCAGCCCTCGGACAGGAATCTACGAGCAGTACTTC.

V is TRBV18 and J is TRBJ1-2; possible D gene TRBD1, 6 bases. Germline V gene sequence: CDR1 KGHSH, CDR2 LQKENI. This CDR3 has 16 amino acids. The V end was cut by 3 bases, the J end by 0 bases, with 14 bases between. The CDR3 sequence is CASSPVGASANYGYTF. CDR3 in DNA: TGTGCCAGCTCACCGGTGGGGGCATCGGCTAACTATGGCTACACCTTC.

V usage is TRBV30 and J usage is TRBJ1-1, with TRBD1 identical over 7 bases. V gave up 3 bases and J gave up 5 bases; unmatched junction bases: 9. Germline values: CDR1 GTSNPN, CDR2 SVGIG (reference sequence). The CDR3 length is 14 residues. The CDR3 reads CAWSHTGVITEAFF. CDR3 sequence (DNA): TGTGCCTGGAGCCACACAGGGGTCATAACTGAAGCTTTCTTT.

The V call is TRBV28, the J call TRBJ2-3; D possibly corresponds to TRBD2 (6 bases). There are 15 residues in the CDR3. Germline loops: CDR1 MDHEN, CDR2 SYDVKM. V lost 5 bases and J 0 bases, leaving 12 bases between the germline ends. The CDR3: CASSRASASTDTQYF. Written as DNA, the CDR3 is TGTGCCAGCAGTAGGGCTAGCGCTAGCACAGATACGCAGTATTTT.

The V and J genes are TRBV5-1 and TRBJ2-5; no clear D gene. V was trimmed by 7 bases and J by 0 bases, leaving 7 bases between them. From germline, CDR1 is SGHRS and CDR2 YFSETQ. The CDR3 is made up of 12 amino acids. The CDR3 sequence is CASRQDQETQYF. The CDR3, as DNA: TGCGCCAGCCGGCAGGACCAAGAGACCCAGTACTTC.

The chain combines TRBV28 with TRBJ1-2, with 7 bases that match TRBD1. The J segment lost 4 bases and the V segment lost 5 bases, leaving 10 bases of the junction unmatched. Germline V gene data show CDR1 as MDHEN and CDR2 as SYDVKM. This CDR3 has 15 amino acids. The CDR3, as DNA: TGTGCCAGCAGTCCCCCCCGACAGGGATCCTATGGCTACACCTTC. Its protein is CASSPPRQGSYGYTF.

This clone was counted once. The CDR3 bases are TGCGCCAGCAGCCGAGCAACTAGCGGGAGAATTGGAGAGCAGTACTTC. Protein: CASSRATSGRIGEQYF. This chain joins TRBV4-1 and TRBJ2-7, with 11 bases matching TRBD2. Germline CDR1 reads MGHRA; CDR2 reads YSYEKL. The CDR3 runs 16 residues. V lost 4 bases to trimming and J lost 7 bases; unmatched junction nucleotides: 12.

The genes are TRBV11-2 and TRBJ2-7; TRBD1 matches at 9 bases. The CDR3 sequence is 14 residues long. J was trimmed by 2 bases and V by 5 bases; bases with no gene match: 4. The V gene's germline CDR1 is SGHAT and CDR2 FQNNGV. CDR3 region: CASSTTGGPYEQYF. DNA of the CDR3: TGTGCCAGCAGCACAACAGGGGGCCCCTACGAGCAGTACTTC.

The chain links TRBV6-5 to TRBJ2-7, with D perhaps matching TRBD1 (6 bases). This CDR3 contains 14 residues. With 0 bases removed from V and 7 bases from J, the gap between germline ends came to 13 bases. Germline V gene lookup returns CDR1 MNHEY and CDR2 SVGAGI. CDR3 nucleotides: TGTGCCAGCAGTTACTCAGGGGACATCGCAGAGCAGTACTTC. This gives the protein CASSYSGDIAEQYF.

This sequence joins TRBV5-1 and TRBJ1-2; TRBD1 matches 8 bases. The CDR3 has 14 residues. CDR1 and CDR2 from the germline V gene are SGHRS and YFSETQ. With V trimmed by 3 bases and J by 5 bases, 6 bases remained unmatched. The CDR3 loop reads CASSSGQEKYGYTF. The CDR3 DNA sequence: TGCGCCAGCAGCTCGGGACAGGAGAAATATGGCTACACCTTC.

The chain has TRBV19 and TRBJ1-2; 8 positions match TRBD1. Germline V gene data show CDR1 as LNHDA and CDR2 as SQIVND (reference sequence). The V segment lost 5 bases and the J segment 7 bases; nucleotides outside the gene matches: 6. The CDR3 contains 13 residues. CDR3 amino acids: CASSRGQGGGYTF. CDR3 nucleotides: TGTGCCAGTAGTCGAGGACAGGGAGGTGGCTACACCTTC.

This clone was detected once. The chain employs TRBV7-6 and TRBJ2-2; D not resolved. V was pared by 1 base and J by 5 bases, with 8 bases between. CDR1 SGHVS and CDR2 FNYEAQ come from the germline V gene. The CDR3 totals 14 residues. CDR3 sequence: CASSLGALTGELFF. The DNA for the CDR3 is TGTGCCAGCAGCTTAGGAGCGCTTACCGGGGAGCTGTTTTTT.

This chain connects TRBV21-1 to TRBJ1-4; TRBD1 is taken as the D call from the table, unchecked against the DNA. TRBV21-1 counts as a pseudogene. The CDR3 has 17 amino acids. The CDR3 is CASSPRDTSSTNEKLFF. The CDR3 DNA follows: TGTGCCAGCAGCCCTCGGGACACGAGTTCAACTAATGAAAAACTGTTTTTT.

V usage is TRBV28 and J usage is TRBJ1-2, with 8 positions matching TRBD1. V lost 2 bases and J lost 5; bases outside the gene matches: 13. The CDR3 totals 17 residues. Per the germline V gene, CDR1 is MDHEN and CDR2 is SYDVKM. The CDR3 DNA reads TGTGCCAGCAGTTTAGGAAGGCAGGGGGCGCTCGGTTATGGCTACACCTTC. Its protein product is CASSLGRQGALGYGYTF.

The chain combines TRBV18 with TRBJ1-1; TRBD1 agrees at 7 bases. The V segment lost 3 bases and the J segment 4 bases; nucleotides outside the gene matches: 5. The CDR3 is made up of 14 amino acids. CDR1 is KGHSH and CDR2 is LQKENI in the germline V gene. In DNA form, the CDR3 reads TGTGCCAGCTCACCGCAGGGGGGTGCCACTGAAGCTTTCTTT. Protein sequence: CASSPQGGATEAFF.

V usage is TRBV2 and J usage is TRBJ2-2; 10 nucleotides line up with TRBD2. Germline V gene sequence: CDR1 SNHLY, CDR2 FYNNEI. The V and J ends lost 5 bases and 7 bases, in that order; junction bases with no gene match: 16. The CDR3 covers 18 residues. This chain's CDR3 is CASSSPVSSGSSHGELFF. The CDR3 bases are TGTGCCAGCAGTTCCCCTGTGTCTAGCGGGAGTTCCCACGGGGAGCTGTTTTTT.